This T cell receptor (beta chain) was found in a study of CD8+CD57+ T cells in acquired aplastic anemia. At the level of the study: The mean DNA yield obtained from sorted CD4+ and CD8+ cells came to approximately 3.2 ug.

Patients who underwent sequencing had shown CD8+CD57+ cell expansion by flow cytometry. Severe acquired aplastic anemia was present in all patients. At least ten counts were recorded for this clonotype. This CDR3 comprises 13 residues. V was clipped by 1 base and J by 8 bases, with 11 bases between them. Germline V CDR1 and CDR2: SGHTA, FQGNSA. TCR beta VDJ and CDR3 profiling used genomic DNA as template. One entry per CDR3 protein results from TCRdb running MiXCR on the reads. The data contain hundreds of thousands of distinct CDR3 sequences, about a third of them seen just once; the ten biggest clones take up under 0.95%.

The sample comprised sorted CD4+, CD8+, or CD8+CD57+ T cells (not recorded which) from PBMCs. This TCR was sampled from a human donor with aplastic anemia. The gene calls are TRBV7-2 and TRBJ1-2; D not resolved. The CDR3 protein is CASSLVQLRGYTF. For the CDR3, the DNA is TGTGCCAGCAGCTTAGTCCAACTAAGGGGCTACACCTTC.